This T cell receptor beta chain appears in the sequencing data of a study of T cell responses to AZD1222 COVID-19 vaccine. Remarks on this clone: Its antigen remains unknown.

Study findings and constraints: None of the repertoires were sampled until the peak T cell response had passed. Variant regions that are unmutated are reportedly the target of nearly half of spike-specific TCRs.

Using immunoSEQ multiplex PCR, the repertoire was profiled, and TCRdb retains in-frame clones only, with some absent. This table holds 95,000 to 150,000 clones, about 92% found once. The CDR3 covers 13 residues. Per the germline V gene, CDR1 is SGHNT and CDR2 is YYREEE (reference sequence). Trimming stripped 3 bases from V and 1 base from J, with 7 bases between. The sample consisted of peripheral blood, taken 28 days after the second AZD1222 dose. This chain links TRBV5-4 with TRBJ1-1; tentative D call: TRBD1 (5 bases). This clonotype was obtained from an adult who received the AZD1222 COVID-19 vaccine. For the CDR3, the DNA is TGTGCCAGCAGCTGGGGCGGGAACACTGAAGCTTTCTTT. Translating it yields CASSWGGNTEAFF.